This is a list of T cell receptor beta chains from one sample in a study of HIV-infected patients and healthy controls. TCRdb reanalysed the 5' RACE reads using MiXCR and keeps one entry per CDR3 protein. The data contain 70,000 or so distinct CDR3 sequences, 15% to 20% of them singletons. Material: CD4+ T cells from blood. Receptor source: a human donor in good health. CDR3s include the opening cysteine and the closing phenylalanine or tryptophan. Fields, in order: clone size, V gene, CDR3 length, D gene, J gene, CDR3 DNA, CDR3 protein. The D gene is left open where the match is weak. Rows may omit the clone size; those that give it use once, few, many or a size class.

.	TRBV29-1	14	.	TRBJ1-1	TGCAGCGTTGTAAAGCAATTTATTGACACTGAAGCTTTCTTT	CSVVKQFIDTEAFF
many	TRBV7-2	14	TRBD1	TRBJ1-4	TGTGCCAGCAGCTCCGACAGGGGCTCGGAAAAACTGTTTTTT	CASSSDRGSEKLFF
.	TRBV19	13	.	TRBJ1-5	TGTGCCAGTAGTATAGAAGGGGTCCAGCCCCAGCATTTT	CASSIEGVQPQHF
many	TRBV7-2	15	.	TRBJ1-5	TGTGCCAGCAGCCGGACCCCAGGACCGAATCAGCCCCAGCATTTT	CASSRTPGPNQPQHF
many	TRBV28	16	TRBD2	TRBJ2-1	TGTGCCAGCAGTTTTGGTTTAGCGGGGGGTTACAATGAGCAGTTCTTC	CASSFGLAGGYNEQFF
.	TRBV30	12	TRBD1	TRBJ2-7	TGTGCCTGGAACGGACAGGGCTACGAGCAGTACTTC	CAWNGQGYEQYF
many	TRBV4-3	16	.	TRBJ2-7	TGCGCCAGCAGCCAAGATGGGGCGTTGCGGAGGGGGGAGCAGTACTTC	CASSQDGALRRGEQYF
.	TRBV15	13	.	TRBJ1-5	TGTGCCACCAGCCAGGGGTCCAATCAGCCCCAGCATTTT	CATSQGSNQPQHF
many	TRBV3-1	15	.	TRBJ2-7	TGTGCCAGCAGCCAAGCGATGCAGGTGGGTTACGAGCAGTACTTC	CASSQAMQVGYEQYF
few	TRBV20-1	18	TRBD2	TRBJ2-2	TGCAGTGCTAGACCGGGACTAGCGGGAGAAAGAGGCACCGGGGAGCTGTTTTTT	CSARPGLAGERGTGELFF
few	TRBV7-2	16	.	TRBJ2-3	TGTGCCAGCAGCTTAGCGCAACGGGTACTTACAGATACGCAGTATTTT	CASSLAQRVLTDTQYF
few	TRBV20-1	14	.	TRBJ1-5	TGCAGTGCCGAGGGACACCGATCCAATCAGCCCCAGCATTTT	CSAEGHRSNQPQHF
.	TRBV7-2	13	.	TRBJ1-4	TGTGCCAGCAGCGCGGACTGGGGGGAAAAACTGTTTTTT	CASSADWGEKLFF
many	TRBV6-1	15	TRBD1	TRBJ1-4	TGTGCCAGCAGGACTACAGGGGAGAGGAGTGAAAAACTGTTTTTT	CASRTTGERSEKLFF
few	TRBV9	14	.	TRBJ1-6	TGTGCCAGCAGCACACAGGTTGGGAATTCACCCCTCCACTTT	CASSTQVGNSPLHF
many	TRBV24-1	15	.	TRBJ2-3	TGTGCCACCAGTGTCGGCGTGGGTTCGACAGATACGCAGTATTTT	CATSVGVGSTDTQYF
once	TRBV20-1	16	.	TRBJ2-3	TGCAGTGCTTACCCTACGACAGGCCATTTCATTTTTAGGCAGTATTTT	CSAYPTTGHFIFRQYF
few	TRBV6-1	14	.	TRBJ1-2	TGTGCCAGCAGTGTACAGGGTTTGGGCTATGGCTACACCTTC	CASSVQGLGYGYTF
.	TRBV18	16	TRBD2	TRBJ2-3	TGTGCCAGCTCACCCCTCGAGCTAGCGGGCACAGATACGCAGTATTTT	CASSPLELAGTDTQYF
.	TRBV7-2	12	.	TRBJ2-3	TGTGCCAGCAGCCCCCTCCGTGATACGCAGTATTTT	CASSPLRDTQYF
.	TRBV28	14	.	TRBJ1-1	TGTGCCAGCAGTTCTCACAGGGATGGAACTGAAGCTTTCTTT	CASSSHRDGTEAFF
.	TRBV20-1	11	.	TRBJ2-2	TGCAGTGCTAAGGGTCCCGGGGAGCTGTTTTTT	CSAKGPGELFF
many	TRBV6-2/TRBV6-3	15	.	TRBJ2-1	TGTGCCAGCAGTTACGTCCAGCCAATTTACAATGAGCAGTTCTTC	CASSYVQPIYNEQFF
.	TRBV20-1	15	TRBD2	TRBJ2-7	TGCAGTGCAAGACTCGGGGCTAGCGGGGCCTACGAGCAGTACTTC	CSARLGASGAYEQYF
.	TRBV27	15	TRBD2	TRBJ2-4	TGTGCCAGCACCCAACTAGCGGGGGGGGGAGACATTCAGTACTTC	CASTQLAGGGDIQYF
.	TRBV18	14	.	TRBJ1-5	TGTGCCAGCTCTCCGGGGGGGGCGGAACAGCCCCAGCATTTT	CASSPGGAEQPQHF
.	TRBV3-1	15	.	TRBJ1-1	TGTGCCAGCAGCCAACCGGGACGGATGAACACTGAAGCTTTCTTT	CASSQPGRMNTEAFF
few	TRBV30	11	.	TRBJ2-3	TGTGCCTGGAGTGTACGGGATACGCAGTATTTT	CAWSVRDTQYF
.	TRBV7-9	14	TRBD1	TRBJ1-4	TGTGCCAGCAGCCCGACAGGGGACCATGAAAAACTGTTTTTT	CASSPTGDHEKLFF
.	TRBV7-2	15	.	TRBJ1-5	TGTGCCAGCAGCTTTATTCTCGGCAGCAATCAGCCCCAGCATTTT	CASSFILGSNQPQHF
few	TRBV7-2	15	TRBD2	TRBJ2-1	TGTGCCAGCAGCTTAACGGGAGGGCCGTCGGATGAGCAGTTCTTC	CASSLTGGPSDEQFF
few	TRBV20-1	13	TRBD2	TRBJ2-2	TGCAGTGCTAGCGGGAGGGTCTCCGGGGAGCTGTTTTTT	CSASGRVSGELFF
many	TRBV5-1	13	.	TRBJ2-5	TGCGCCAGCAGCTTCAGCATCCAAGAGACCCAGTACTTC	CASSFSIQETQYF
.	TRBV6-6	14	.	TRBJ1-5	TGTGCCAGCAGGCAACAGGGTGGCAATCAGCCCCAGCATTTT	CASRQQGGNQPQHF
.	TRBV12-3/TRBV12-4	15	TRBD1	TRBJ1-5	TGTGCCAGCAGTCCAGGGGGGCTCCGCAATCAGCCCCAGCATTTT	CASSPGGLRNQPQHF
.	TRBV9	16	.	TRBJ2-1	TGTGCCAGCAGCGTCGAGGGATACATCACACGGAGTGAGCAGTTCTTC	CASSVEGYITRSEQFF
few	TRBV5-1	15	.	TRBJ2-5	TGCGCCAGCAGCTCGACTCCGGGTACACAAGAGACCCAGTACTTC	CASSSTPGTQETQYF
.	TRBV20-1	15	TRBD1	TRBJ2-5	TGCAGTGCTAAGCCCGGGACAGTACCCCAAGAGACCCAGTACTTC	CSAKPGTVPQETQYF
.	TRBV21-1	11	.	TRBJ2-5	TGTGCCAGCAGCTGGGTCGAGACCCAGTACTTC	CASSWVETQYF
many	TRBV7-2	14	TRBD2	TRBJ2-3	TGTGCCAGCAGCTTCGGCGGGAGTCCAGATACGCAGTATTTT	CASSFGGSPDTQYF
few	TRBV20-1	16	.	TRBJ1-1	TGCAGTGCTAGAGATTTAACCGACGGCATTCGGACTGAAGCTTTCTTT	CSARDLTDGIRTEAFF
few	TRBV14	16	.	TRBJ1-5	TGTGCCAGCAGCTTTCTACATCAGGGGAGCAATCAGCCCCAGCATTTT	CASSFLHQGSNQPQHF
many	TRBV5-6	13	.	TRBJ1-2	TGTGCCAGCAGCCCTCTAACCAACTATGGCTACACCTTC	CASSPLTNYGYTF
few	TRBV12-3/TRBV12-4	14	.	TRBJ1-1	TGTGCCAGCAGTCTTTGGACTGTGAACACTGAAGCTTTCTTT	CASSLWTVNTEAFF
.	TRBV28	17	TRBD2	TRBJ2-3	TGTGCCAGCAGTTTATGGTATCCTAGCGGGACTCCAGATACGCAGTATTTT	CASSLWYPSGTPDTQYF
.	TRBV7-2	14	TRBD1	TRBJ2-2	TGTGCCAGCGGCCGACAGGGGAACACCGGGGAGCTGTTTTTT	CASGRQGNTGELFF